The source of this T cell receptor (beta chain) is a study of tumor-infiltrating lymphocytes in oesophageal squamous cell carcinoma. TCRdb used MiXCR to reprocess the PCR reads, holding one entry per CDR3 protein. The profile covers about 15,000 distinct CDR3 sequences, with about 56% appearing a single time and around 20% taken by the ten largest. This clonotype occurred a few times. CDR1 is SGHVS and CDR2 is FQNEAQ in the germline V gene. This CDR3 region has 15 residues. This chain uses TRBV7-8 with TRBJ2-4; TRBD1 agrees at 9 bases. The J call may be faulty, since TRBJ2-7 better matches the DNA end. Sequenced material: esophageal tumor tissue. The receptor comes from a male donor with esophageal squamous cell carcinoma. CDR3 amino acids: CASSLDRTGVDEQYF. DNA of the CDR3: TGTGCCAGCAGCTTAGATAGGACAGGGGTGGACGAGCAGTACTTC.